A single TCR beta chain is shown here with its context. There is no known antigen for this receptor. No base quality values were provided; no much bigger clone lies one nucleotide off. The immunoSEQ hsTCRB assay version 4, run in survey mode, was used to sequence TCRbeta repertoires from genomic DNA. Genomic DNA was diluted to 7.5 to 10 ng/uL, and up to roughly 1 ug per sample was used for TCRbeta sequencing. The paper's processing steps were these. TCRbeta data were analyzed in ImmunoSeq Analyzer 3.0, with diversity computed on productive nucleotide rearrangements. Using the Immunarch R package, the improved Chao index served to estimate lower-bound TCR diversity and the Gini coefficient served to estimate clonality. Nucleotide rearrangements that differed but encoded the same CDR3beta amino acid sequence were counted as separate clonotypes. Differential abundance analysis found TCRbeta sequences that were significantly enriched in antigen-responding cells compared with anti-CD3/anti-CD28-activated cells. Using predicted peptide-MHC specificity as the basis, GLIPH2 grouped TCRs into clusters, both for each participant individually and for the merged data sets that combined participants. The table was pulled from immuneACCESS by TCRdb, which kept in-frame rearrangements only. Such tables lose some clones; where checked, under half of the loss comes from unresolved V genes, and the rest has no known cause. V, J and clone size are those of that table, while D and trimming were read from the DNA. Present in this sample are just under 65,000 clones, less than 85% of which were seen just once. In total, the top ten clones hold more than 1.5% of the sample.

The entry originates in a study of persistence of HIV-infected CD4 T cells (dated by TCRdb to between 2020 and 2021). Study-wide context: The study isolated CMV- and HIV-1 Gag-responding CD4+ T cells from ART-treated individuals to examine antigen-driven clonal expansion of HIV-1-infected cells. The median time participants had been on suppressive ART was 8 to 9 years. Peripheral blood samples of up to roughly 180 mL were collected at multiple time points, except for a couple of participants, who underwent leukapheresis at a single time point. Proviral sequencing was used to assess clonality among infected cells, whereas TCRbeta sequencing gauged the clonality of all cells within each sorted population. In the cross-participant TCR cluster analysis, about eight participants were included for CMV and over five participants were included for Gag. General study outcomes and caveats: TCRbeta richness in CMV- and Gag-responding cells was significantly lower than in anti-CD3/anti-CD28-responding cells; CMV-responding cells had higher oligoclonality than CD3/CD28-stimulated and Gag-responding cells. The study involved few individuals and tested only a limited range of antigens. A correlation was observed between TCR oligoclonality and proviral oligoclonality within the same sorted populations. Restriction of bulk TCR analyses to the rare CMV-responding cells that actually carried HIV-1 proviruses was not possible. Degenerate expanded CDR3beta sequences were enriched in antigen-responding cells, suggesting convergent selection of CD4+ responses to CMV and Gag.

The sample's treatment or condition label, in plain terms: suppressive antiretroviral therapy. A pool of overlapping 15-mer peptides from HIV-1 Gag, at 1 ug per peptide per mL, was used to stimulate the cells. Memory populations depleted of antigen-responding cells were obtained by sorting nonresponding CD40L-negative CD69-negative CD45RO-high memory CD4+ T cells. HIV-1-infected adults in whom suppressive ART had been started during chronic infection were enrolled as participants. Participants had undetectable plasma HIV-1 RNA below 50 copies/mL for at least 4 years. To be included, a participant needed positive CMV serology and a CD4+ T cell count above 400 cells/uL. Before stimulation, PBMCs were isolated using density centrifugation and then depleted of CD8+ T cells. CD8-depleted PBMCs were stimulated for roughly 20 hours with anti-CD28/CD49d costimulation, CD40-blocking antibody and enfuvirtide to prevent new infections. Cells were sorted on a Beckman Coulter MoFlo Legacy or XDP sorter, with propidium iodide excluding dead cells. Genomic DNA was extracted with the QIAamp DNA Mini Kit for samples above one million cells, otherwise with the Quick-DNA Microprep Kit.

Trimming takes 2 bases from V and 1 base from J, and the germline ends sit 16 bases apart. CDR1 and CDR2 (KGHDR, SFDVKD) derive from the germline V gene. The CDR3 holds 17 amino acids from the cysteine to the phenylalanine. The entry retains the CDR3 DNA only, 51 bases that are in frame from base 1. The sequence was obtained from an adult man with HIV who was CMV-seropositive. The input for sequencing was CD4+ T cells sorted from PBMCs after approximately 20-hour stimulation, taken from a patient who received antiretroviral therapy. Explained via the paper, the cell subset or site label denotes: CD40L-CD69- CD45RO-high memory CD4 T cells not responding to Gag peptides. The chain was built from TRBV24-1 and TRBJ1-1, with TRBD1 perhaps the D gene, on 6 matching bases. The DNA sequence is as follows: TGTGCCACCAGTGATTCAGGGGCCGGGAAGGGGAACACTGAAGCTTTCTTT. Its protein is CATSDSGAGKGNTEAFF.